The subject of this entry is one T cell receptor (beta chain). This clone turned up a few times. There is no known antigen for this receptor. No base quality information exists; no much larger clone differs at one position. The library was obtained by the immunoSEQ multiplex PCR assay. For the multiplex PCR, a mixture combining 60 forward primers for TCR Vbeta segments and 13 reverse primers for TCR Jbeta segments was used. A multiplex PCR assay on genomic DNA amplified the CDR3 region of rearranged TCR beta genes. The Illumina HiSeq System was used to sequence the amplified TCR beta libraries as 87-base-pair reads. On the study's bioinformatics: A later analysis counted approximately 76 million unique TCR beta chains across the 550 to 700 repertoires, and 10 million to 11 million of these chains were shared by at least two donors. To remove PCR and sequencing errors, raw reads were error-corrected and collapsed into unique sequences using a nearest-neighbor algorithm that merged closely related sequences. Alignment of CDR3 sequences to IMGT reference sequences was used to assign V, D and J gene segments. For a sequence to be retained, at least a six-nucleotide match to both a V gene segment and a J gene segment was required. A rearrangement was called productive if the CDR3 had no stop codons and remained in frame with V and J, and every other rearrangement was called non-productive. Following IMGT convention, CDR3 was defined as the stretch from the second conserved V-encoded cysteine up to the conserved J-encoded phenylalanine. Sequences without an unambiguous match to a single V gene segment were excluded from the earlier analysis of 587 of the donors. An earlier analysis of fewer than 750 of the donors called V segments functional above 56.7% productive rearrangements and segregating when the between-donor standard deviation exceeded 5%. To diagnose cytomegalovirus status from the catalog of TCR beta chain sequences, a statistical classification framework was built. V and J gene assignment, in a later analysis, came from comparing TCR nucleotide sequences with IMGT/GENE-DB human TR gene sequences. Using the TCRdist pipeline, a later analysis assigned CDR3 sequences along with most-parsimonious VDJ recombination scenarios. A later analysis defined each TCR beta chain by its CDR3 amino acid sequence plus V-gene family, and excluded reads lacking a unique V-gene family. In a later analysis, fewer than 600 highly shared, low-generation-probability nucleotide sequences were removed to address suspected cross-contamination and a sequencing artifact. In a later analysis, a clonal expansion index was calculated for each public chain from normalized within-repertoire ranks of inferred template counts. A later analysis computed generation probabilities with a VDJ recombination model fitted to out-of-frame rearrangements, and checked the results against IGoR. In a later analysis, TCR-TCR, TCR-HLA and TCR-CMV co-occurrence was scored with hypergeometric tests, and a repertoire-size bias correction was applied to TCR pairs. In a later analysis, false discovery rates were estimated by permuting HLA or CMV assignments 20 times. In a later analysis, co-occurring TCRs were grouped using DBSCAN, and TCRdist sequence similarity was added for clustering within HLA-allele-positive subsets. For co-occurrence clustering, repertoires with fewer than 30,000 or more than 120,000 public chains were excluded, along with roughly five repertoires with anomalous nucleotide sharing. The immuneACCESS repertoire file appears here via TCRdb, limited to in-frame rearrangements. These files lack a portion of the clones; in checked studies, under half of the deficit traces to unresolved V genes, and the cause of the others is not known. Clone size and the V and J calls come from that table; the DNA yielded D and trimming. Counted in this sample were around 140,000 clones; 80% of them appeared once. The top ten constitute around 4.3% of the sample.

The cohort was made up of roughly 670 healthy bone marrow donors. At the time of sampling, all cohort members were nominally healthy, though unrecorded immune exposures were likely present. The donor was CMV seronegative and was included in the group of 352 seronegative cohort members. A peripheral blood sample was provided by each donor, and peripheral blood mononuclear cells were used for TCR beta sequencing. Genomic DNA extraction from the blood cell samples was performed with the Qiagen DNeasy Blood Extraction Kit. This sample is drawn from a study of cytomegalovirus exposure and HLA in healthy donors (dated by TCRdb to about 2017). Context from the whole study: An earlier analysis of several hundred of the donors reported roughly 270 Gb of sequence data and 100 million to 140 million unique TCR beta sequences from approximately 180 million T cells. Approximately 300 gigabases of sequencing data and around 85 million unique TCR sequences made up an early release that covered some 640 HLA-typed donors. The genetic ancestry cluster associated with self-reported Caucasian donors included over 80% of the roughly 380 genotyped donors. The aim of the study was to test whether cataloging public T cell receptors could identify signatures of past pathogen exposure. The study used immunosequencing to profile the T cell repertoires of approximately 630 subjects and linked those repertoires to cytomegalovirus serostatus. Besides the first cohort of approximately 710 subjects, a separate validation cohort made up of roughly 120 different subjects was used. To predict cytomegalovirus infection status, the study brought together high-throughput TCR immunosequencing, statistical association of individual TCRs with disease status, and machine learning. In a later analysis, previously published TCR beta repertoires from several hundred donors were re-analyzed and high-resolution HLA genotyping was added so that TCR occurrence patterns could be studied. The later analysis used no new phenotypic data to find candidate immune exposures, relying instead on TCR beta sequences and their occurrence across donors. In an earlier analysis of a few hundred of the donors, high-throughput TCR beta sequencing was used to judge whether each TCR beta V gene segment behaved as functional or pseudogenic. Donor age, sex, ethnicity and CMV serostatus were compiled together with the repertoire data. In a later genetic analysis, genome-wide SNP genotypes for about 65% of the roughly 700 donors were used, and that subset was treated as a discovery cohort. All discovery cohort repertoires had been generated using a single sequencing platform. HLA typing covered class I and class II loci at four-digit resolution. Typing coverage differed by locus: A, B, C, DRB1 and DQB1 were typed in roughly 620-630 donors, DQA1 in 500 to 550, DPA1 in around 580, and DPB1 in just under 490. About five DR-DQ haplotypes were treated as single units for association and clustering because of strong linkage in the cohort. Among about 370 genotyped donors of the cohort, an average of around 220,000 unique TCR beta nucleotide sequences was sequenced per donor, of which about 18% were non-productive.

Study-wide conclusions, independent of this receptor: In a later genetic analysis, a missense DCLRE1C variant was associated with V-gene and J-gene trimming of TCR beta chains, and the association was replicated in an independent cohort. Some IMGT-functional V segments, including TRBV6-2 and TRBV6-3, could not be told apart with the 87-base-pair reads, so those segments were excluded. Presence/absence analyses assumed roughly uniform sequencing depth across donors, an assumption that may not hold. Compared with equally common non-associated chains, HLA-associated TCR beta chains in a later analysis were more clonally expanded and had lower generation probabilities. According to the authors, the approach could potentially be generalized to other disease states and immunological phenotypes. A further reported finding was that TCR beta sequences accurately predicted the HLA-A and HLA-B alleles for most subjects in the first cohort. According to a later analysis, most CMV-associated TCR beta chains appeared to be HLA-restricted, and the HLA associations seemed to be driven largely by CMV exposure. HLA typing was unavailable for some donors at each locus, so association tests used only the typed subset. Three of the identified cytomegalovirus-associated TCR beta chains were confirmed in vitro to be specific for cytomegalovirus antigens. In a later analysis, several top co-occurrence clusters were reported to appear linked to parvovirus B19, influenza, CMV and Epstein-Barr virus. In both the original and validation cohorts, the classifier was reported to diagnose cytomegalovirus status with high specificity and sensitivity. In an earlier analysis of 587 of the donors, most TCR beta V segments were observed in productive rearrangements about 87% or about 30% of the time, broadly matching IMGT annotations. A cluster of highly shared sequence variants was judged likely to be a technical artifact of the sequencing pipeline. Because counts were too low, 15 to 20 rarely observed V segments, including chromosome 9 orphons, were excluded from the earlier analysis of several hundred of the donors. CMV serostatus was the only immune exposure information available for the cohort. Compared with the approximately 670-donor mean, donors in an Asian-associated ancestry cluster had fewer N-insertions in productive TCRs, according to a later genetic analysis. In a later analysis, the rate of TCR association differed among HLA loci, with DRB1 alleles having the most associated TCRs and HLA-C alleles having the fewest. Most TCR sequences were observed very rarely across donors, whereas some public TCRs were present in many individuals. The study listed approximately 150 TCR beta chains as associated with cytomegalovirus. Correlated functional status among segregating V segments might reflect linkage disequilibrium, but an unknown experimental factor could not be ruled out. Strong co-occurrence of HLA alleles, especially DR and DQ, made assigning TCR associations to individual alleles difficult. In a later analysis, more than 15,000 TCR beta sequences were associated with specific HLA alleles at a false discovery rate of 0.05. Only TCR beta chains were sequenced in this cohort, and the absence of alpha or paired-chain data limited detectable features.

Including the terminal cysteine and phenylalanine, the CDR3 comprises 11 residues. The only DNA kept is the CDR3, 33 bases in frame from the first base. Sequences ENHRY (CDR1) and SYGVKD (CDR2) are obtained from the germline V gene. Sequenced input: PBMCs. The chain couples TRBV10-3 to TRBJ2-5; the D gene assignment is ambiguous. The J call is in doubt because the DNA end fits TRBJ2-7 better. The receptor comes from a man aged 35 to 55 in good health and CMV-seronegative. The CDR3 region has the sequence CAISDIYEQYF. The DNA sequence is given as TGTGCCATCAGTGACATCTACGAGCAGTACTTC.